This TCR beta chain was recorded in a study of cytomegalovirus exposure and HLA in healthy donors. Study-level findings and limits: Only CMV serostatus was available as immune exposure information. In vitro work confirmed that a few CMV-associated chains recognize CMV antigens.

At collection, donors were nominally healthy, but unrecorded immune exposures were probable. On this clone: Its antigen is unknown.

Researchers ran the PCR with 60 Vbeta and 13 Jbeta primers. Assay used: immunoSEQ multiplex PCR; TCRdb lists only in-frame clones, some missing. Here the sample spans approximately 150,000 clones, approximately 77% being singletons. Trimming took off 10 bases at V and 2 bases at J, with 13 bases between the two ends. The CDR3 sequence is 13 residues long. CDR1 and CDR2 from the germline V gene are MRHNA and SNTAGT. The source material was PBMCs. The gene calls are TRBV6-4 and TRBJ2-3; D unresolved. This TCR was sampled from a male donor in good health and CMV-seropositive. The CDR3 DNA reads as TGTGCCACCGCTGTCGACTTCACAGATACGCAGTATTTT. Its translation is CATAVDFTDTQYF.